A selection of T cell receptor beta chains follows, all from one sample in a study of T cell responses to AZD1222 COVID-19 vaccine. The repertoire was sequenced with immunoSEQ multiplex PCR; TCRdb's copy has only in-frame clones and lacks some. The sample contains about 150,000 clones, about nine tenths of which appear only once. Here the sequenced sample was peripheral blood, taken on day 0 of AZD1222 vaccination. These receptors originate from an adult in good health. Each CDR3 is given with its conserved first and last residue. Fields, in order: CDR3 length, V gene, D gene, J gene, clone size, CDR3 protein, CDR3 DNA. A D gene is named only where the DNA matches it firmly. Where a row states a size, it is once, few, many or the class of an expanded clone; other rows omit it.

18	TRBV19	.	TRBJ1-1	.	CASSSNRWRSPLNTEAFF	TGTGCCAGTAGTTCCAACCGATGGCGGTCCCCCTTGAACACTGAAGCTTTCTTT
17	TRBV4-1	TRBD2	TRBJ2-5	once	CASSHLGLAGNQETQYF	TGCGCCAGCAGCCACCTGGGACTAGCGGGAAACCAAGAGACCCAGTACTTC
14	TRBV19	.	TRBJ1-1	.	CASSIGRTNTEAFF	TGTGCCAGTAGTATCGGGCGGACAAACACTGAAGCTTTCTTT
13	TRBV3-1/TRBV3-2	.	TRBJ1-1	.	CASSPGGNTEAFF	TGTGCCAGCAGCCCTGGGGGGAACACTGAAGCTTTCTTT
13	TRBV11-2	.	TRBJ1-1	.	CASSFEGVTEAFF	TGTGCCAGCAGCTTTGAAGGGGTCACTGAAGCTTTCTTT
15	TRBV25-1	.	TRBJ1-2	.	CASSGTRTGAYGYTF	TGTGCCAGCAGTGGAACGAGGACGGGGGCTTATGGCTACACCTTC
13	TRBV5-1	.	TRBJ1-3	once	CASSLAERNTIYF	TGCGCCAGCAGCTTGGCGGAACGAAACACCATATATTTT
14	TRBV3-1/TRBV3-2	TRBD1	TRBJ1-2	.	CASSQFDRAHGYTF	TGTGCCAGCAGCCAATTTGACAGGGCCCATGGCTACACCTTC
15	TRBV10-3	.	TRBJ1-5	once	CAISESGLNNQPQHF	TGTGCCATCAGTGAGTCGGGACTCAACAATCAGCCCCAGCATTTT
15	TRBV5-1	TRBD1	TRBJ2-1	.	CASSWGNPQGYEQFF	TGCGCCAGCAGCTGGGGGAACCCACAGGGGTATGAGCAGTTCTTC
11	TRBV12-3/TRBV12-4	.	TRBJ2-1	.	CASRQLVEQFF	TGTGCCAGCCGCCAGCTCGTTGAGCAGTTCTTC
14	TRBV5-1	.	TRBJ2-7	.	CASSLTGQIGEQYF	TGCGCCAGCAGCTTGACAGGGCAGATAGGAGAGCAGTACTTC
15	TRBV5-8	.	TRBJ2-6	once	CASSFGQSGANVLTF	TGTGCCAGCAGCTTCGGACAGTCTGGGGCCAACGTCCTGACTTTC
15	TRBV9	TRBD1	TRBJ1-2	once	CASSDLGQAIYGYTF	TGTGCCAGCAGCGACCTCGGACAGGCAATCTATGGCTACACCTTC
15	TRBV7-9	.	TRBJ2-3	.	CASSPVEPGTDTQYF	TGTGCCAGCAGCCCTGTAGAACCTGGGACAGATACGCAGTATTTT
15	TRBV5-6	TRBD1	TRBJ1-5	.	CASSFRGTGNQPQHF	TGTGCCAGCAGTTTCCGCGGGACAGGCAATCAGCCCCAGCATTTT
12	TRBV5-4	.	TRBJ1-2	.	CASNLPGYGYTF	TGTGCCAGCAACCTTCCGGGGTATGGCTACACCTTC
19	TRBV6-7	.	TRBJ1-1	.	CASSLTRQSPQTGNTEAFF	TGTGCCAGCAGTTTAACCAGACAGAGCCCCCAGACAGGGAACACTGAAGCTTTCTTT
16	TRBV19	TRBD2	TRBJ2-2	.	CASSIVGGRYAGELFF	TGTGCCAGTAGTATAGTCGGCGGGAGGTATGCCGGGGAGCTGTTTTTT
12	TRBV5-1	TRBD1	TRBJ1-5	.	CASGDRAGPQHF	TGCGCCAGCGGGGACAGGGCCGGGCCCCAGCATTTT
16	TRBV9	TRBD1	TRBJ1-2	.	CASRGTGLTWGYGYTF	TGTGCCAGCAGAGGGACAGGACTCACTTGGGGCTATGGCTACACCTTC
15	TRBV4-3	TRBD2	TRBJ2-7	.	CASSQVSGLATEQYF	TGCGCCAGCAGCCAAGTGAGTGGACTAGCTACGGAGCAGTACTTC
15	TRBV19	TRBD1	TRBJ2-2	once	CASSPGTGNTGELFF	TGTGCCAGTAGCCCCGGGACAGGGAACACCGGGGAGCTGTTTTTT
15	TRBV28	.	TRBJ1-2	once	CASRMQGVPGYGYTF	TGTGCCAGCAGGATGCAGGGAGTCCCCGGCTATGGCTACACCTTC
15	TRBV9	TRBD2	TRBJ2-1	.	CASSAEVGGVKEQFF	TGTGCCAGCAGCGCAGAGGTGGGAGGGGTAAAGGAGCAGTTCTTC
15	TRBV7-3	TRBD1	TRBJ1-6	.	CASSRTGTGVSPLHF	TGTGCCAGCAGCCGCACCGGGACAGGGGTTTCACCCCTCCACTTT
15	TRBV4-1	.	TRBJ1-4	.	CASSRWLGANEKLFF	TGCGCCAGCAGCCGGTGGCTAGGGGCTAATGAAAAACTGTTTTTT
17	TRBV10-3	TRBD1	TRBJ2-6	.	CAISPGTVTSGANVLTF	TGTGCCATCAGTCCCGGGACAGTCACCTCTGGGGCCAACGTCCTGACTTTC
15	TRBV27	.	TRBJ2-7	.	CASSLSGGSSYEQYF	TGTGCCAGCAGTTTATCGGGCGGGTCCTCCTACGAGCAGTACTTC
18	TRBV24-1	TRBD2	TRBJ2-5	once	CATSDPSGLREEQETQYF	TGTGCCACCAGTGATCCCTCGGGCTTACGGGAGGAACAAGAGACCCAGTACTTC
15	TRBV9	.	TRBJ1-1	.	CASSVGVKGVTEAFF	TGTGCCAGCAGCGTGGGCGTTAAGGGTGTCACTGAAGCTTTCTTT
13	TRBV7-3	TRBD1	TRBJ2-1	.	CASSWDRYNEQFF	TGTGCCAGCAGCTGGGACAGGTACAATGAGCAGTTCTTC
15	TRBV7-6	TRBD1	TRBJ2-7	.	CASSLDSGQGAEQYF	TGTGCCAGCAGCTTAGACTCCGGACAGGGGGCCGAGCAGTACTTC
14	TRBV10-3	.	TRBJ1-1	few	CAISGVRGTTEAFF	TGTGCCATCAGCGGGGTCCGGGGGACCACTGAAGCTTTCTTT
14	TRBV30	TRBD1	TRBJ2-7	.	CAWSPDRGPPEQYF	TGTGCCTGGAGCCCCGACAGGGGGCCACCCGAGCAGTACTTC
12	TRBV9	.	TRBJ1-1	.	CASSVAGTEAFF	TGTGCCAGCAGCGTAGCGGGGACTGAAGCTTTCTTT
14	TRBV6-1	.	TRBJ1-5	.	CASSEYGGNQPQHF	TGTGCCAGCAGTGAATACGGGGGGAATCAGCCCCAGCATTTT
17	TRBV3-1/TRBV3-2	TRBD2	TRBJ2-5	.	CASSRLAGMTLMETQYF	TGTGCCAGCAGCCGACTAGCGGGAATGACCTTGATGGAGACCCAGTACTTC
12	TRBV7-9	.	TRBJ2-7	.	CASSQDTYEQYF	TGTGCCAGCAGCCAGGACACGTACGAGCAGTACTTC
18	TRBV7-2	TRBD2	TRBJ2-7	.	CASSLGLGSGRATNEQYF	TGTGCCAGCAGCTTAGGCCTTGGTAGCGGGAGGGCCACGAACGAGCAGTACTTC
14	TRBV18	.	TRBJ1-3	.	CASSPSISGNTIYF	TGTGCCAGCTCACCAAGTATCTCTGGAAACACCATATATTTT
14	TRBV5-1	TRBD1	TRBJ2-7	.	CASSLGQGLGEQYF	TGCGCCAGCAGCTTGGGACAGGGGCTTGGCGAGCAGTACTTC